The clone carrying this T cell receptor (beta chain) has at least ten counts. TCRdb ran MiXCR on the RT-PCR reads and lists one entry per CDR3 protein. The sample holds 200,000 to 250,000 distinct CDR3 sequences; roughly 13% are singletons and the top ten take around 10%. This sample is part of a study of patients and donors after allogeneic stem cell transplantation. Trimming shortened V by 0 bases and J by 11 bases, and 22 bases separated the two germline ends. CDR1 and CDR2 from the germline V gene are SQVTM and ANQGSEA. The CDR3 is made up of 15 amino acids. The sequenced sample consisted of blood, either unsorted or a sorted T cell fraction (not recorded which). V usage is TRBV29-1 and J usage is TRBJ1-1; the D is unclear. This clonotype was sampled from a human donor who was either an allogeneic HSCT recipient or a stem cell or donor lymphocyte infusion donor (not recorded which). It is not recorded whose cells these are; they may come from a transplant donor. The CDR3: CSVEDRASSGRTAFF. CDR3 coding DNA: TGCAGCGTTGAAGACCGGGCCTCGTCTGGCCGAACGGCTTTCTTT.